The T cell receptor beta chain described here comes from a study of shared clonotypes between healthy human individuals (dated by TCRdb to the early 2020s). As for the study more broadly: The cohort included three men and a couple of women between 18 and 49 years of age. The study deeply sequenced blood TCR repertoires of five healthy adults to estimate repertoire size and the extent of clonotype sharing between individuals. Per donor, leukapheresis produced somewhere between about 0.94 and 10 billion PBMCs. To increase sequencing depth and limit assay-specific biases, TCR repertoire library preparation and sequencing were carried out by different laboratories using diverse techniques. For each donor, CD4 naive and CD4 memory were each given three plates, CD8 naive was given two plates, and CD8 memory was given one plate. Here is what the overall study found, with its caveats: Sharing across a few donors was observed for roughly 5% of naive CD4, about 4% of naive CD8, 2% to 2.5% of memory CD4, and about 0.4% of memory CD8 clonotypes. Even with the large sequencing depth, rarefaction of the sorted-subset datasets indicated that sequencing was incomplete. Sampling was restricted to blood, and TCR repertoires in tissues likely differ from the TCR repertoires found in blood. Compared with non-shared clonotypes, the clonotypes found in all four sorted-subset donors had higher generation probabilities. The small number of donors limited the genetic and exposure-history diversity represented. Based on pairwise subsampling, the degree of clonotype sharing among donors was expected to be affected by sequencing depth. Larger estimated clonotype richness was generally found for naive subsets than for memory subsets.

As encoded in the germline V gene, CDR1 is SGHTA while CDR2 is FQGNSA. The germline V end is reduced by 2 bases and the J end by 6 bases; junction bases left unmatched: 16. The CDR3 measures 18 amino acids from cysteine to phenylalanine. Solely the CDR3 DNA is kept, with 54 bases framed from the first base. Comment on this clone: Its antigen remains unidentified. Per-base qualities were not stored, and no clone one base away is much larger.

The donors were healthy, HIV-negative adults with no recently reported acute infections or vaccinations. All donors were Caucasian adults living in Nashville, Tennessee, USA. CD4+ T cells were enriched by magnetic negative selection; naive cells were then positively selected on CD45RA, and the negative fraction formed the memory subset. Blood was collected by leukapheresis, and PBMCs were isolated by Ficoll-Histopaque density gradient centrifugation and then cryopreserved in liquid nitrogen vapor phase. Purity and quantity of every magnetically sorted T cell population were checked by analytical flow cytometry. Genomic DNA was isolated from every sorted fraction and measured by UV absorbance on a Nanodrop 2000c. Using the deep immunoSEQ assay, multiplex PCR amplified TCR CDR3 regions from genomic DNA. Extracted genomic DNA from each cell subset was spread evenly across all wells of several immunoSEQ 96-well plates, with each plate serving as a replicate. For sorted subsets, 200 to 250 ng genomic DNA, equal to 30,000 to 35,000 T cell genomes, was loaded into each replicate PCR. Purified libraries were measured with a Qubit 3.0 fluorometer, size-checked on a Bioanalyzer 2100, and measured again with the KAPA Library Quantification kit. Every immunoSEQ 96-well plate was sequenced on a separate single-read 150-cycle Illumina NextSeq 550 flow cell. The paper's data handling went like this. The immunoSEQ output contained only junctional sequences without quality scores, so filtering could not match that applied to full-length reads. Sequences were annotated with PyIR, a Python wrapper for IgBLAST v1.9, and V/J genes and CDR3 were assigned using IMGT germline references. Reads were filtered out if the reads had weak V/J assignments (E-value above 1e-6), no CDR3, stop codons, out-of-frame junctions, or ambiguous translated residues. V3J clonotypes were defined as sequences sharing an identical inferred V gene, J gene, and CDR3 amino acid sequence. Percentage overlap between repertoires was computed as shared unique clonotypes divided by the size of the smaller repertoire. Repertoire richness was assessed with RTK rarefaction, the Chao1 estimator, and Recon v2.1 estimates of unobserved clonotypes. Generation probabilities were computed with OLGA for all TCRbeta clonotypes obtained by the gDNA method from a handful of donors. Sourced from immuneACCESS, this table was stored by TCRdb with only in-frame sequences that have V and J called. A share of the clones is absent; for the studies checked, an unresolved V gene accounts for under half, and the remainder has no known explanation. The D gene and trimming were derived from the DNA, and the V and J assignments and clone size from that table. This sample holds about 1.5 million clones; approximately 96% were observed only once. In total, the top ten clones hold approximately 1.2% of the sample.

This sequence uses TRBV7-2 and TRBJ2-3; the central 8 bases match TRBD2. The TCR was taken from a man aged 30 to 39 in good health. Material for sequencing was naive CD4+ T cells sorted from blood. Taken with the paper, the label for cell subset or site translates to: CD45RA+ positively selected. The CDR3 region: CASSLMRPWTSRRDTQYF. DNA sequence: TGTGCCAGCAGCTTAATGCGCCCTTGGACTAGCAGGAGGGATACGCAGTATTTT.